Listed below are T cell receptor beta chains from one sample, sequenced in a study of T cells in Graves' hyperthyroidism and ophthalmopathy. One entry per CDR3 protein results from TCRdb running MiXCR on the multiplex PCR reads. Here the sample spans some 560,000 distinct CDR3 sequences, 15% to 19% being singletons. The sample comprised blood. Receptor source: a woman aged 25 to 39 with Graves' hyperthyroidism. Both conserved end residues are part of each CDR3. The order of the fields is clone size, V gene, J gene, D gene, CDR3 DNA, CDR3 protein. A D gene is named only where the DNA matches it firmly. For some rows the clone size is stated as once, few or many, or as a class when expanded; others skip it.

>-|TRBV28|TRBJ2-7|TRBD2
TGTGCCAGCAGCCCCCCTTTCTCTAGCGGGAGGGCCTACGAGCAGTACTTC
CASSPPFSSGRAYEQYF
>many|TRBV7-9|TRBJ2-7|TRBD1
TGTGCCAGCAGAGGGACAGGGGGGTCCGGTTTACACGAGCAGTACTTC
CASRGTGGSGLHEQYF
>-|TRBV18|TRBJ2-7|-
TGTGCCAGCTCACCCCTCCCTTACCCGTACGAGCAGTACTTC
CASSPLPYPYEQYF
>many|TRBV3-1|TRBJ2-2|-
TGTGCCAGCAGCCAAGGCAAAACCGGGGAGCTGTTTTTT
CASSQGKTGELFF
>few|TRBV12-3/TRBV12-4|TRBJ1-4|TRBD1
TGTGCCAGCAGACCTAGACAGGGGGCTAATGAAAAACTGTTTTTT
CASRPRQGANEKLFF
>many|TRBV28|TRBJ2-3|TRBD2
TGTGCCAGCAGTCCCGGACTAGCGGGAGTTTGGGCAGATACGCAGTATTTT
CASSPGLAGVWADTQYF
>many|TRBV2|TRBJ2-1|-
TGTGCCAGCAACCCAGGGGTCGACAATGAGCAGTTCTTC
CASNPGVDNEQFF
>few|TRBV27|TRBJ2-2|-
TGTGCCAGCAGTCGAGGGGTCCGGGGAACCGGGGAGCTGTTTTTT
CASSRGVRGTGELFF
>many|TRBV20-1|TRBJ2-7|-
TGCAGTGCTAGAGTAGAAAGTTACTCCTACGAGCAGTACTTC
CSARVESYSYEQYF
>few|TRBV15|TRBJ1-5|-
TGTGCCACCAGCAGAGAGGGGGGCGATTATAGCAATCAGCCCCAGCATTTT
CATSREGGDYSNQPQHF
>few|TRBV18|TRBJ1-1|-
TGTGCCAGCTCACCCTCCCAGGGAGAGAACACTGAAGCTTTCTTT
CASSPSQGENTEAFF
>-|TRBV14|TRBJ1-2|-
TGTGCCAGCAGCCACCGCTCCGGTCGGGGGAACTATGGCTACACCTTC
CASSHRSGRGNYGYTF
>many|TRBV7-2|TRBJ1-4|-
TGTGCCAGCAGCCCGGGACGTGTCTTTAATGAAAAACTGTTTTTT
CASSPGRVFNEKLFF
>many|TRBV5-1|TRBJ1-1|-
TGCGCCAGCAGCTTGGCAGGAGGGATTCAGGGCACTGAAGCTTTCTTT
CASSLAGGIQGTEAFF
>-|TRBV20-1|TRBJ2-2|TRBD2
TGCAGTGCTAGACGACTAGCGGGAGGGCCTCCAAGCACCGGGGAGCTGTTTTTT
CSARRLAGGPPSTGELFF
>many|TRBV11-2|TRBJ1-2|-
TGTGCCAGCAGCTTAGGGGGGGGCGAAAACTATGGCTACACCTTC
CASSLGGGENYGYTF
>-|TRBV28|TRBJ2-1|-
TGTGCCAGCAGGGTAGCGGAAACCGACAATGAGCAGTTCTTC
CASRVAETDNEQFF
>many|TRBV11-2|TRBJ2-7|-
TGTGCCAGCAGCTTAGTTCCAGGGCGATTGGCCGACGAGCAGTACTTC
CASSLVPGRLADEQYF
>many|TRBV12-3/TRBV12-4|TRBJ2-1|-
TGTGCCAGCAGGAATTCGGGGCAGAGGGCCAGCGAGGGTGAGCAGTTCTTC
CASRNSGQRASEGEQFF
>-|TRBV3-1|TRBJ2-1|TRBD2
TGTGCCAGCAGCCAAGCTAGCGGGCCCTACAATGGGCAGTTCTTC
CASSQASGPYNGQFF
>few|TRBV29-1|TRBJ2-1|-
TGCAGCGTTGGCCTCGGACAGATCAATGAGCAGTTCTTC
CSVGLGQINEQFF
>few|TRBV9|TRBJ1-6|-
TGTGCCAGCAGCCTCGCGGGGGGTAATTCACCCCTCCACTTT
CASSLAGGNSPLHF
>many|TRBV7-8|TRBJ2-1|-
TGTGCCAGCAGCAATAGTGGCCCCCGTAATGAGCAGTTCTTC
CASSNSGPRNEQFF
>-|TRBV5-1|TRBJ2-7|-
TGCGCCAGCACCACCAGGGTCGGATCCTACGAGCAGTACTTC
CASTTRVGSYEQYF
>many|TRBV28|TRBJ1-2|-
TGTGCCAGCAGTCCGGACAGTACTAACTATGGCTACACCTTC
CASSPDSTNYGYTF
>many|TRBV6-2/TRBV6-3|TRBJ2-7|TRBD2
TGTGCCAGCAGTTACGGGGCGGGAGCTACCCCCTCGGTGCGGCTCGAGCAGTACTTC
CASSYGAGATPSVRLEQYF
>-|TRBV12-3/TRBV12-4|TRBJ1-1|TRBD1
TGTGCCAGCAGTTTGGTCGGGACAGTTGAAGCTTTCTTT
CASSLVGTVEAFF
>-|TRBV30|TRBJ2-6|-
TGTGCCTGGAGGGGCTCTGGGGCCAACGTCCTGACTTTC
CAWRGSGANVLTF
>-|TRBV5-1|TRBJ2-5|TRBD2
TGCGCCAGCAGCCCACTAGCGGGAGGGCCGGGCGGCGAGACCCAGTACTTC
CASSPLAGGPGGETQYF
>many|TRBV12-3/TRBV12-4|TRBJ1-5|-
TGTGCCAGCAGTTTTGATAACAACCAGCCCCAGCATTTT
CASSFDNNQPQHF
>-|TRBV5-8|TRBJ2-2|TRBD2
TGTGCCAGCAGCTTGGTGCTAGCGGGAGGGGGCACCGGGGAGCTGTTTTTT
CASSLVLAGGGTGELFF
>many|TRBV2|TRBJ1-5|-
TGTGCCAGCAGGGCCAGCAATCAGCCCCAGCATTTT
CASRASNQPQHF
>few|TRBV20-1|TRBJ2-5|-
TGCAGTGCAATTGGCCCATACCCGAAAGAGACCCAGTACTTC
CSAIGPYPKETQYF
>many|TRBV7-2|TRBJ2-7|TRBD1
TGTGCCAGCAGCTTAGCCGGGACAGGGGCGTTAGAGCAGTACTTC
CASSLAGTGALEQYF
>many|TRBV28|TRBJ2-3|-
TGTGCCAGCAGTATGACTACCAGGGGCACAGATACGCAGTATTTT
CASSMTTRGTDTQYF
>many|TRBV2|TRBJ1-1|TRBD1
TGTGCCAGCAGCTTGACAGGGGGTAGGAATGAAGCTTTCTTT
CASSLTGGRNEAFF
>many|TRBV7-2|TRBJ1-2|-
TGTGCCAGCAGCCCCCGCACACTAAACTATGGCTACACCTTC
CASSPRTLNYGYTF
>many|TRBV20-1|TRBJ1-1|-
TGCAGTGCTAGAGTCGGCGGGAACACTGAAGCTTTCTTT
CSARVGGNTEAFF
>-|TRBV19|TRBJ2-1|-
TGTGCCAGTAGTATGTCGAGGCAGGGGATGATAAATGATGAGCAGTTCTTC
CASSMSRQGMINDEQFF
>few|TRBV24-1|TRBJ2-1|-
TGTGCCACCAGTGCCCCCCAGGTTGGGGGGCGCAATGAGCAGTTCTTC
CATSAPQVGGRNEQFF
>many|TRBV7-8|TRBJ2-7|-
TGTGCCAGCAGCTCACCCGGGACCCTCGCCTACGAGCAGTACTTC
CASSSPGTLAYEQYF
>many|TRBV7-3|TRBJ2-3|-
TGTGCCAGCAGCTTAGGACTACACACAGATACGCAGTATTTT
CASSLGLHTDTQYF
>-|TRBV20-1|TRBJ2-1|TRBD1
TGCAGTGCTAGACAGGGGGCCAATGAGCAGTTCTTC
CSARQGANEQFF
>few|TRBV27|TRBJ1-1|-
TGTGCCACCACCAGCGGGGGCGCGGGGGGAAACACTGAAGCTTTCTTT
CATTSGGAGGNTEAFF
>few|TRBV10-3|TRBJ2-5|-
TGTGCCATAAAGACAGCGATACAAGAGACCCAGTACTTC
CAIKTAIQETQYF
>many|TRBV3-1|TRBJ1-5|-
TGTGCCAGCAGCCAACTCGGGTCCAATCAGCCCCAGCATTTT
CASSQLGSNQPQHF
>many|TRBV12-3/TRBV12-4|TRBJ2-7|-
TGTGCCAGCAGTTTTATCTTGGCTAGCAGGCGGAACGAGCAGTACTTC
CASSFILASRRNEQYF
>many|TRBV30|TRBJ2-7|-
TGTGCCTGGAGCATAATGGACGCGGATTACGAGCAGTACTTC
CAWSIMDADYEQYF
>-|TRBV5-5|TRBJ2-7|TRBD1
TGTGCCAGCAGACGGACAGGGGGCAGAAGCTACGAGCAGTACTTC
CASRRTGGRSYEQYF
>-|TRBV27|TRBJ2-2|-
TGTGCCAGCAGAAAATTTTCGGGACACGCGAACACCGGGGAGCTGTTTTTT
CASRKFSGHANTGELFF
>-|TRBV11-2|TRBJ2-3|-
TGTGCCAGCAGCTTACACGGGTACGGGGGCCGCACAGATACGCAGTATTTT
CASSLHGYGGRTDTQYF
>many|TRBV9|TRBJ2-2|-
TGTGCCAGCAGTGGGGACTCACGAGGCGGGGAGCTGTTTTTT
CASSGDSRGGELFF
>many|TRBV7-3|TRBJ2-1|TRBD1
TGTGCCAGCAGCCCGACGGCAGGGGGATACAATGAGCAGTTCTTC
CASSPTAGGYNEQFF
>many|TRBV28|TRBJ2-3|-
TGTGCCAGCAGTCGAGACAGGATGGGAGATACGCAGTATTTT
CASSRDRMGDTQYF